Shown below are 10 T cell receptor beta chains from a single sample sequenced in a study of cytomegalovirus exposure and HLA in healthy donors. It was with 60 Vbeta and 13 Jbeta primers that the PCR ran. TCRdb keeps only in-frame clones here, not all; method: immunoSEQ multiplex PCR. The sample contains about 160,000 clones, 75% to 85% of which appear only once. What was sequenced was PBMCs. The source of these receptors is a man in his fifties in good health and CMV-seropositive.

V is TRBV25-1 and J is TRBJ1-2; 9 positions match TRBD1. The CDR3 has 14 amino acids. Germline loops: CDR1 MGHDK, CDR2 SYGVNS. The V gene end was trimmed by 4 bases and the J gene end by 7 bases; junction bases not matched to a gene: 7. The CDR3 nucleotides are TGTGCCAGCAGTGCTCTGGACAGGGGAGGTGGCTACACCTTC. This translates into CASSALDRGGGYTF.

The J gene is TRBJ2-7, the V gene TRBV21-1; the table assigns TRBD2, which was not confirmed against the DNA. TRBV21-1 is a recognized pseudogene. The CDR3 has 14 amino acids. For the CDR3, the DNA is TGTGCCAGCAGCAAATCGGAGGGGCTGGGTGAGCAGTACTTC. Amino acid sequence: CASSKSEGLGEQYF.

DNA of the CDR3: TGTGCCAGCTCACCAGGCGGGAGGTTCGACGAGCAGTACTTC. This encodes CASSPGGRFDEQYF. The rearrangement links TRBV18 to TRBJ2-7; 8 bases agree with TRBD2. Unmatched junction bases numbered 5, after V lost 2 bases and J lost 5 bases. The CDR3 is made up of 14 amino acids. Germline-derived CDR1 and CDR2 are KGHSH and LQKENI. Full variable domain (remainder filled in from reference TRBV18 and TRBJ2-7): NAGVMQNPRHLVRRRGQEARLRCSPMKGHSHVYWYRQLPEEGLKFMVYLQKENIIDESGMPKERFSAEFPKEGPSILRIQQVVRGDSAAYFCASSPGGRFDEQYFGPGTRLTVT.

This clone was seen once. The chain employs TRBV4-2 and TRBJ1-4; possible D gene TRBD1, 6 bases. Germline CDR1 reads LGHNA; CDR2 reads YNFKEQ. The CDR3 contains 16 residues. Trimming stripped 0 bases from V and 4 bases from J, with 12 bases between. The CDR3 bases are TGTGCCAGCAGCCAAGATCGGACAGCTTTTAATGAAAAACTGTTTTTT. Protein: CASSQDRTAFNEKLFF.

The J gene is TRBJ2-7, the V gene TRBV30, with 9 bases identical to TRBD1. V gave up 1 base and J gave up 7 bases; unmatched junction bases: 11. The CDR3 is made up of 15 amino acids. Germline CDR1 and CDR2: GTSNPN and SVGIG (reference sequence). The CDR3 region is CAWSGSQGAGREQYF. CDR3 in DNA: TGTGCCTGGAGTGGGTCACAGGGGGCAGGGAGGGAGCAGTACTTC.

The rearrangement links TRBV16 to TRBJ2-1; 12 positions agree with TRBD2. The CDR3 loop spans 17 amino acids. Per the germline V gene, CDR1 is KGHSY and CDR2 is FQNENV. V lost 7 bases, J lost 10 bases, and 17 bases stayed unmatched. The CDR3 loop reads CASIRELAGGPVKEQFF. The CDR3 DNA is TGTGCCAGCATCCGGGAGCTAGCGGGGGGGCCTGTAAAGGAGCAGTTCTTC. The full variable domain, completed using reference TRBV16 and TRBJ2-1, is GEEVAQTPKHLVRGEGQKAKLYCAPIKGHSYVFWYQQVLKNEFKFLISFQNENVFDETGMPKERFSAKCLPNSPCSLEIQATKLEDSAVYFCASIRELAGGPVKEQFFGPGTRLTVL.

The gene calls are TRBV19 and TRBJ2-1; D is possibly TRBD1 (7 bases). The CDR3 runs 18 residues. Trimming cost V 3 bases and J 7 bases, with 25 bases left between them. CDR1 is LNHDA, CDR2 SQIVND, per germline (reference sequence). CDR3 region: CASSMDRARGAPGNEQFF. The CDR3, as DNA: TGTGCCAGTAGTATGGATAGGGCCAGGGGGGCCCCTGGGAATGAGCAGTTCTTC.

As DNA, the CDR3 is TGTGCCAGCAGCTTGGCGGGTGGGACTGGCTACGAGCAGTACTTC. It is translated as CASSLAGGTGYEQYF. The chain links TRBV5-4 to TRBJ2-7, with D maybe TRBD2 (6 bases). V lost 0 bases to trimming and J lost 3 bases, with 13 bases between them. CDR3 size: 15 residues. Germline CDR1 and CDR2: SGHNT and YYREEE (reference sequence).

This chain connects TRBV19 to TRBJ1-1; D is perhaps TRBD1 (5 bases). Germline V gene data show CDR1 as LNHDA and CDR2 as SQIVND (reference sequence). The CDR3 spans 13 residues. Trimming pared 3 bases from V and 2 bases from J, leaving 7 bases between. The CDR3 nucleotides are TGTGCCAGTAGTATGGGGGGTAACACTGAAGCTTTCTTT. Amino acids: CASSMGGNTEAFF.

This clone has only a few counts. The rearrangement links TRBV11-2 to TRBJ1-4; the D gene is possibly TRBD1 (6 bases). V lost 3 bases and J lost 8, with 16 bases in between. Germline lookup yields CDR1 SGHAT and CDR2 FQNNGV. This CDR3 comprises 15 residues. In nucleotides, the CDR3 is TGTGCCAGCAGCTTGGGGGCCCCCTCGGCGGAAAAACTGTTTTTT. Protein: CASSLGAPSAEKLFF.